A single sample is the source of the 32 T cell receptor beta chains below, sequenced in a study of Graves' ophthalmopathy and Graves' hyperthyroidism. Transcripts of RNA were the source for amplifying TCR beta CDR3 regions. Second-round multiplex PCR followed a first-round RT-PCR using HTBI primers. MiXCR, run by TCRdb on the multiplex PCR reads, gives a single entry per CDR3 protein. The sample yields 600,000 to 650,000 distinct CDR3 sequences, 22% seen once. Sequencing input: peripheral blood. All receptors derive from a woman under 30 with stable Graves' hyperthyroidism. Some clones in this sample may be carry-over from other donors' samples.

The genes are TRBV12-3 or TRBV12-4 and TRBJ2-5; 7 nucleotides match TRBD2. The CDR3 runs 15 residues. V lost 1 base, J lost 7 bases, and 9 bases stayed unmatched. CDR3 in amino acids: CASSLVSGGIGTQYF. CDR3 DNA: TGTGCCAGCAGTTTAGTGTCCGGGGGGATCGGGACCCAGTACTTC.

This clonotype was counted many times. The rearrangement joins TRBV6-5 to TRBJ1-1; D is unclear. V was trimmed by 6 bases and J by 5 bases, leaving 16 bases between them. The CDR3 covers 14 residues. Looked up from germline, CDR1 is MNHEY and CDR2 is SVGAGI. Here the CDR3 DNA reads TGTGCCAGCAGGCCTCCTAGGGAGAAGACTGAAGCTTTCTTT. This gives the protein CASRPPREKTEAFF.

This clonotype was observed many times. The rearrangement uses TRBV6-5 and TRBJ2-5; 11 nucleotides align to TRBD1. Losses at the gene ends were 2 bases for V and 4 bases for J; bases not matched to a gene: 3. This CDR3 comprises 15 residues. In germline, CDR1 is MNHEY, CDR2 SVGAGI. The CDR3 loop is CASSYGGTGGETQYF. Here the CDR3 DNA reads TGTGCCAGCAGTTACGGGGGGACAGGGGGAGAGACCCAGTACTTC.

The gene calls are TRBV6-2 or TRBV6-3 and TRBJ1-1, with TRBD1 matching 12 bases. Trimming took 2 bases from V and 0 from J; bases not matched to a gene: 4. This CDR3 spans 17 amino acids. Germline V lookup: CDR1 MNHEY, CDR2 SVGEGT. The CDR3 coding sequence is TGTGCCAGCAGTTACGGGACAGGGGGCGCGGTGAACACTGAAGCTTTCTTT. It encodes CASSYGTGGAVNTEAFF.

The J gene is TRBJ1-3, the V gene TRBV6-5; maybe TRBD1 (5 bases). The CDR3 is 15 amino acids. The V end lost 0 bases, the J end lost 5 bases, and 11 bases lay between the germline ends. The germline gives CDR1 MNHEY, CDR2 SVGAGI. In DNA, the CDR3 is TGTGCCAGCAGTTACTCCGGGGGAAGCCGAAACACCATATATTTT. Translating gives CASSYSGGSRNTIYF.

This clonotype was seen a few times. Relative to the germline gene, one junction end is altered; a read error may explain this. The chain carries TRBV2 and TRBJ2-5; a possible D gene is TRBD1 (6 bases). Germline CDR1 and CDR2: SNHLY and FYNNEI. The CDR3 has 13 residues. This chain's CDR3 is CASSEGQGETQYF. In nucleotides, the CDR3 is TGTGCCAGCAGCGAAGGGCAGGGGGAGACCCAGTACTTC.

CDR3 coding DNA: TGCAGTGCCAAGACCGGGACAGGCATGCACGAGCAGTACTTC. Amino acids: CSAKTGTGMHEQYF. The rearrangement joins TRBV20-1 to TRBJ2-7, with 8 nucleotides matching TRBD1. CDR3 size: 14 residues. Per germline, CDR1 DFQATT and CDR2 SNEGSKA (reference sequence). The trim removed 6 bases at V and 5 bases at J, leaving 12 bases unmatched.

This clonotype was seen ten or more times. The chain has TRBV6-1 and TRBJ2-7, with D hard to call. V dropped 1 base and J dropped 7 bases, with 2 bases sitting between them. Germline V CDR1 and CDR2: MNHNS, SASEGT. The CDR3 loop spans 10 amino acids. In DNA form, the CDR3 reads TGTGCCAGCAGTGAAGTAGAGCAGTACTTC. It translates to CASSEVEQYF.

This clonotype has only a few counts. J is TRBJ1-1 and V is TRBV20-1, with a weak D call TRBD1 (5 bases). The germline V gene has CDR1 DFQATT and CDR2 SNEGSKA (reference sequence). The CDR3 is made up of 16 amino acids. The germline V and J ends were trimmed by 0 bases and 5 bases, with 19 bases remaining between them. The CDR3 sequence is CSARDPRQGTVTEAFF. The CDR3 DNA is TGCAGTGCTAGAGATCCACGGCAGGGCACGGTTACTGAAGCTTTCTTT.

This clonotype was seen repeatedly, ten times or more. The CDR3 nucleotides read TGCGCCAGCAGCTCGATGACAGGGAACACTGAAGCTTTCTTT. It encodes CASSSMTGNTEAFF. This chain joins TRBV5-1 and TRBJ1-1; tentative D call: TRBD1 (6 bases). The CDR3 has 14 residues. Trimming removed 3 bases at V and 1 base at J, with 10 bases between. In germline, CDR1 is SGHRS, CDR2 YFSETQ.

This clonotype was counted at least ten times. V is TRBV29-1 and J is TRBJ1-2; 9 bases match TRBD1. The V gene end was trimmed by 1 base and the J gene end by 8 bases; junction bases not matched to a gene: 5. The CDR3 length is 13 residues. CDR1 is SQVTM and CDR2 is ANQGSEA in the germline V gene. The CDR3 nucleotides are TGCAGCGTTGAAGGTGGACAGGGGCGAGGCTACACCTTC. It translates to CSVEGGQGRGYTF.

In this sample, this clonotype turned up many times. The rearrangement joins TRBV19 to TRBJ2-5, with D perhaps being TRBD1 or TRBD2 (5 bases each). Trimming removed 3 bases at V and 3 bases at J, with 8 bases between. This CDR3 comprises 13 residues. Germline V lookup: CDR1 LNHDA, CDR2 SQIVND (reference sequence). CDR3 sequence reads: CASSIGTEETQYF. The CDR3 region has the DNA TGTGCCAGTAGTATTGGGACCGAAGAGACCCAGTACTTC.

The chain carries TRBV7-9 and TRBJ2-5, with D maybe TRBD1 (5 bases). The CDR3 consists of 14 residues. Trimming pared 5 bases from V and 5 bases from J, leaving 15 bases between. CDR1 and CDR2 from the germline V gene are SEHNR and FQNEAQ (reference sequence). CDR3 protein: CASSLRVGPETQYF. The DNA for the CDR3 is TGTGCCAGCAGCCTCCGCGTGGGGCCGGAGACCCAGTACTTC.

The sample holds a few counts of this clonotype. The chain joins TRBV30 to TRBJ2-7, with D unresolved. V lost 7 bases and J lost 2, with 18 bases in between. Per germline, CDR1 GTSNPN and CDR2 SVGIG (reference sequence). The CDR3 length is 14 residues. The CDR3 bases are TGTGCCTTATCGGCGACTGCTGTTACCTACGAGCAGTACTTC. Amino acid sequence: CALSATAVTYEQYF. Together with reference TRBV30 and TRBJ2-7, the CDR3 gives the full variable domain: SQTIHQWPATLVQPVGSPLSLECTVEGTSNPNLYWYRQAAGRGLQLLFYSVGIGQISSEVPQNLSASRPQDRQFILSSKKLLLSDSGFYLCALSATAVTYEQYFGPGTRLTVT.

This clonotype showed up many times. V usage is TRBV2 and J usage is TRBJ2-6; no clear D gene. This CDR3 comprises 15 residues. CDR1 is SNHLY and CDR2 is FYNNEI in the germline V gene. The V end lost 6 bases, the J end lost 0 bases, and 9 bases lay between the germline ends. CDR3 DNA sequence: TGTGCCAGCAGAACACCGAACTCTGGGGCCAACGTCCTGACTTTC. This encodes CASRTPNSGANVLTF. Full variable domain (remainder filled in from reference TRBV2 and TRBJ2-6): EPEVTQTPSHQVTQMGQEVILRCVPISNHLYFYWYRQILGQKVEFLVSFYNNEISEKSEIFDDQFSVERPDGSNFTLKIRSTKLEDSAMYFCASRTPNSGANVLTFGAGSRLTVL.

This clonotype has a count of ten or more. CDR3: CASSEALGETQYF. The CDR3 region has the DNA TGTGCCAGCAGTGAAGCATTAGGGGAGACCCAGTACTTC. The V call is TRBV6-1, the J call TRBJ2-5, with D uncertain. Germline assignment: CDR1 MNHNS and CDR2 SASEGT. The CDR3 contains 13 residues. V was pared by 0 bases and J by 5 bases, with 7 bases between.

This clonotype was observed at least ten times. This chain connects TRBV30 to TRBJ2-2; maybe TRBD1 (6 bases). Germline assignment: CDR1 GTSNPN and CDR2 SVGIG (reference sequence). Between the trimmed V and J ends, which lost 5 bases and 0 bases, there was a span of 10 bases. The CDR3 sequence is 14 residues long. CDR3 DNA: TGTGCCTGGGGGGGACAAACGAACACCGGGGAGCTGTTTTTT. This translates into CAWGGQTNTGELFF.

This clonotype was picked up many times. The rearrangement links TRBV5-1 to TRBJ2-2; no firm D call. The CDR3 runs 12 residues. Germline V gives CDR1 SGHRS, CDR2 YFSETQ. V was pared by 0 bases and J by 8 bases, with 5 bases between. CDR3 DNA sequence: TGCGCCAGCAGCTTGGAAGAAGGGGAGCTGTTTTTT. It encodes CASSLEEGELFF.

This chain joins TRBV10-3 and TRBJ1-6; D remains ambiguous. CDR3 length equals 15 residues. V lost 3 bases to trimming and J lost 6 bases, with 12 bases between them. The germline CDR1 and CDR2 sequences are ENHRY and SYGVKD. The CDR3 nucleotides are TGTGCCATCAGTGATCCCGCCTGGGTTAATTCACCCCTCCACTTT. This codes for CAISDPAWVNSPLHF.

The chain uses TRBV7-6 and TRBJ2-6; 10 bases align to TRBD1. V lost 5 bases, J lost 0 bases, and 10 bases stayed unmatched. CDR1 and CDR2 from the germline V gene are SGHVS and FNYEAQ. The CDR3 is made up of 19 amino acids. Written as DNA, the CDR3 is TGTGCCAGCAGCCTAACCCCCGGGACAGGGGACTCTGGGGCCAACGTCCTGACTTTC. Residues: CASSLTPGTGDSGANVLTF. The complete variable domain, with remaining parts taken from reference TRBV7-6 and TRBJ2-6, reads GAGVSQSPRYKVTKRGQDVALRCDPISGHVSLYWYRQALGQGPEFLTYFNYEAQQDKSGLPNDRFSAERPEGSISTLTIQRTEQRDSAMYRCASSLTPGTGDSGANVLTFGAGSRLTVL.

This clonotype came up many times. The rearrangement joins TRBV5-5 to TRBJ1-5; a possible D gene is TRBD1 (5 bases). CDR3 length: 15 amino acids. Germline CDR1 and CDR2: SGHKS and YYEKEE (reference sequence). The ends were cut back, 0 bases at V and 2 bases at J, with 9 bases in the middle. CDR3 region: CASSLADSRNQPQHF. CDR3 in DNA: TGTGCCAGCAGCTTGGCAGACAGCCGCAATCAGCCCCAGCATTTT.

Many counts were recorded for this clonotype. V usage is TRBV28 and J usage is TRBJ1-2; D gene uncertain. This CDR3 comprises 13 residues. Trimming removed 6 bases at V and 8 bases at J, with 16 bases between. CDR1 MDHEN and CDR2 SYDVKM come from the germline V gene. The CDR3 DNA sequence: TGTGCCAGCAGCTTAGACGGCGGTATCGGCTACACCTTC. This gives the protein CASSLDGGIGYTF.

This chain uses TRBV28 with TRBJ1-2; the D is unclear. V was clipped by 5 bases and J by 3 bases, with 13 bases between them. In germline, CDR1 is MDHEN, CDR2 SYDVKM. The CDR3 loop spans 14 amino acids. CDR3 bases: TGTGCCAGCAGTACCGGAATGGGTGACTATGGCTACACCTTC. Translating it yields CASSTGMGDYGYTF.

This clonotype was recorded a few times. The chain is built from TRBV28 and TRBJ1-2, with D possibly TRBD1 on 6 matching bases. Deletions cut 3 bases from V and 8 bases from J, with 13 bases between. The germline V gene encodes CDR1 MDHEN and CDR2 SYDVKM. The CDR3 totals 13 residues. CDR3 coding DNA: TGTGCCAGCAGTTTTTTCAGGGGAGGAGGCTACACCTTC. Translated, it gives CASSFFRGGGYTF.

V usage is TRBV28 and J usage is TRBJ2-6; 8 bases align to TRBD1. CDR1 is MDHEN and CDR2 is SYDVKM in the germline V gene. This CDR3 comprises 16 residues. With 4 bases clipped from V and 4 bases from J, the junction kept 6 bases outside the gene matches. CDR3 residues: CASSSGGGQGANVLTF. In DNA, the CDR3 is TGTGCCAGCAGTTCAGGGGGCGGACAGGGGGCCAACGTCCTGACTTTC.

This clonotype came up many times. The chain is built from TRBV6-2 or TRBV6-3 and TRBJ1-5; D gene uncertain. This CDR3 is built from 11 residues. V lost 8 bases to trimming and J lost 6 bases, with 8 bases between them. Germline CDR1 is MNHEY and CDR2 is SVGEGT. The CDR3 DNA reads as TGTGCCAGCGGACCCGGTCAGCCCCAGCATTTT. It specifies CASGPGQPQHF.

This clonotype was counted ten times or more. The CDR3 sequence is CASSWDVRNQPQHF. CDR3 coding DNA: TGTGCCAGCAGTTGGGACGTACGGAATCAGCCCCAGCATTTT. V usage is TRBV28 and J usage is TRBJ1-5; TRBD1 is a possible D gene (5 bases). The CDR3 extends over 14 amino acids. Looked up from germline, CDR1 is MDHEN and CDR2 is SYDVKM. V dropped 4 bases and J dropped 4 bases, with 11 bases sitting between them.

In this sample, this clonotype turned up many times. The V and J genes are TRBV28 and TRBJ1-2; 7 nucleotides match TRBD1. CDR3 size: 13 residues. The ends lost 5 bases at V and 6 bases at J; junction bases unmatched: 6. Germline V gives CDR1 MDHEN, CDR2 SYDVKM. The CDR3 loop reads CASSPGDRDGYTF. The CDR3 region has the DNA TGTGCCAGCAGTCCGGGGGACAGAGATGGCTACACCTTC.

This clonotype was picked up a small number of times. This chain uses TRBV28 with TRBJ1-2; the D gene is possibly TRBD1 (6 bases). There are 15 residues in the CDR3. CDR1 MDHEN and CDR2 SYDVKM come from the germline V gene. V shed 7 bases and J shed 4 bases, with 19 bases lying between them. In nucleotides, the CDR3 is TGTGCCAGCATCTACGAGGCGGGGGCGGGCTATGGCTACACCTTC. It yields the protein CASIYEAGAGYGYTF.

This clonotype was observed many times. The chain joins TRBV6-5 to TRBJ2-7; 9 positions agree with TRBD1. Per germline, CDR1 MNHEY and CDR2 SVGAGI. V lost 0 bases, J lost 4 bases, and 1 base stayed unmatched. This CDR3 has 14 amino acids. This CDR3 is CASSYSGQGYEQYF. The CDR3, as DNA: TGTGCCAGCAGTTACTCCGGACAGGGGTACGAGCAGTACTTC.

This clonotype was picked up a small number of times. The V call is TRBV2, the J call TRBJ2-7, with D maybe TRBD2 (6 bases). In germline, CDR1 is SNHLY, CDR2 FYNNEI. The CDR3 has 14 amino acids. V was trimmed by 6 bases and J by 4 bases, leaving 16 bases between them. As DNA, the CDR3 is TGTGCCAGCAGACGGGAGCACGAGGGGTACGAGCAGTACTTC. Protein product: CASRREHEGYEQYF.

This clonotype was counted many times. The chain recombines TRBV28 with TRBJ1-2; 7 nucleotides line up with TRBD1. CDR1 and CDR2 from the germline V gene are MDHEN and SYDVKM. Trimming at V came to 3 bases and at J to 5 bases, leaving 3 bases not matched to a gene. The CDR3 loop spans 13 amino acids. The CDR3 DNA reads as TGTGCCAGCAGTTTGGGGACAGCTTATGGCTACACCTTC. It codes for CASSLGTAYGYTF.